The entry that follows covers one T cell receptor beta chain sequence. The length of the CDR3 is 18 residues. V was cut by 1 base and J by 5 bases, with 23 bases left in between. In germline, CDR1 is MGHRA, CDR2 YSYEKL. This record belongs to a study of blood T cell repertoires in COVID-19. Study in general: The United States, Italy and Spain were the sources of the acute and convalescent COVID-19 samples. PBMCs, B-cell-depleted T cells, or T cells were the source of the cDNA or gDNA that made up the material.

Under the authors' procedure: Amplification with reference gene primers provided the estimates of nucleated cell counts. Clones were sequenced by immunoSEQ multiplex PCR, and TCRdb holds only the in-frame ones, with some missing. V and J calls and clone size follow that table, whereas D and trimming were derived from the DNA. This table has around 180,000 clones, roughly 90% appearing once. The origin of this receptor is a man between 70 and 80 years old with active or convalescent COVID-19. Input material: peripheral blood. The chain employs TRBV4-1 and TRBJ2-5; D may be TRBD1 (5 bases). DNA of the CDR3: TGCGCCAGCAGCCAAGGCCGCCGTACCAGGGATAGTAGGGAGACCCAGTACTTC. This sequence encodes CASSQGRRTRDSRETQYF.